These 19 T cell receptor beta chains came from one sample sequenced in a study of cytomegalovirus exposure and HLA in healthy donors. Using immunoSEQ multiplex PCR, the repertoire was profiled, and TCRdb retains in-frame clones only, with some absent. The sample records more than 65,000 clones, 90% to 95% being singletons. Sequencing was performed on PBMCs. All receptors derive from a man between 18 and 29 years old in good health and CMV-seronegative.

The rearrangement links TRBV9 to TRBJ1-4; 7 bases are a match to TRBD1. This CDR3 contains 16 residues. The germline gives CDR1 SGDLS, CDR2 YYNGEE. After removal of 4 bases from V and 7 bases from J, the junction contained 13 bases not matched to a gene. The CDR3 loop reads CASSLRTGQLGEKLFF. DNA of the CDR3: TGTGCCAGCAGCCTAAGGACAGGTCAACTAGGTGAAAAACTGTTTTTT.

The chain carries TRBV29-1 and TRBJ2-3; 7 positions match TRBD2. The CDR3 length is 13 residues. Trimming took 4 bases from V and 2 from J; bases not matched to a gene: 3. Germline CDR1 and CDR2: SQVTM and ANQGSEA. The CDR3 here is CSVGTRSTDTQYF. CDR3 in DNA: TGCAGCGTTGGGACTAGATCCACAGATACGCAGTATTTT.

J is TRBJ1-2 and V is TRBV28, with TRBD1 matching 9 bases. The CDR3 sequence is 15 residues long. CDR1 and CDR2 (germline): MDHEN, SYDVKM. V lost 1 base to trimming and J lost 2 bases; unmatched junction nucleotides: 2. CDR3 sequence: CASSLLGQGNYGYTF. The CDR3 nucleotides read TGTGCCAGCAGTTTATTGGGACAGGGAAACTATGGCTACACCTTC.

V and J are TRBV7-9 and TRBJ2-1; D is unclear. Germline-derived CDR1 and CDR2 are SEHNR and FQNEAQ (reference sequence). Trimming removed 5 bases at V and 0 bases at J, with 14 bases between. The CDR3 sequence is 16 residues long. CDR3 in DNA: TGTGCCAGCAGCCCACGATTTGGCGGCTCCTACAATGAGCAGTTCTTC. Amino acids: CASSPRFGGSYNEQFF.

The chain recombines TRBV7-2 with TRBJ2-1, with TRBD1 matching 11 bases. Per germline, CDR1 SGHTA and CDR2 FQGNSA. CDR3 length: 16 residues. V shed 1 base and J 4 bases; nucleotides not matched to a gene: 3. The CDR3 spells CASSLEGQGAYNEQFF. The CDR3 DNA sequence: TGTGCCAGCAGCTTAGAAGGACAGGGGGCTTACAATGAGCAGTTCTTC.

The rearrangement joins TRBV11-2 to TRBJ2-5; D might be TRBD2 (6 bases). This CDR3 spans 15 amino acids. V lost 0 bases and J 3 bases, leaving 11 bases between the germline ends. Germline assignment: CDR1 SGHAT and CDR2 FQNNGV. The CDR3 loop reads CASSLEASVEETQYF. The CDR3 region has the DNA TGTGCCAGCAGCTTAGAGGCTAGCGTAGAAGAGACCCAGTACTTC.

This sequence joins TRBV7-6 and TRBJ1-2; 7 nucleotides match TRBD1. The CDR3 length is 15 residues. V lost 5 bases to trimming and J lost 4 bases; unmatched junction nucleotides: 10. CDR1 and CDR2 (germline): SGHVS, FNYEAQ. DNA of the CDR3: TGTGCCAGCAGCCTCAGACAGGGAGGTACCTATGGCTACACCTTC. This sequence encodes CASSLRQGGTYGYTF. The complete variable domain, with remaining parts taken from reference TRBV7-6 and TRBJ1-2, reads GAGVSQSPRYKVTKRGQDVALRCDPISGHVSLYWYRQALGQGPEFLTYFNYEAQQDKSGLPNDRFSAERPEGSISTLTIQRTEQRDSAMYRCASSLRQGGTYGYTFGSGTRLTVV.

This chain links TRBV28 with TRBJ2-4; 12 bases are shared with TRBD2. V lost 3 bases, J lost 0 bases, and 0 bases stayed unmatched. The CDR3 runs 16 residues. CDR1 is MDHEN and CDR2 is SYDVKM in the germline V gene. Written as DNA, the CDR3 is TGTGCCAGCAGTTTGACTAGCGGGGGAGCCAAAAACATTCAGTACTTC. Protein: CASSLTSGGAKNIQYF.

This chain uses TRBV10-2 with TRBJ2-3; perhaps TRBD1 as D (5 bases). The CDR3 totals 15 residues. Germline lookup yields CDR1 WSHSY and CDR2 SAAADI. The germline V and J ends were trimmed by 0 bases and 4 bases, with 11 bases remaining between them. CDR3 coding DNA: TGCGCCAGCAGTGAGTCGGGGCCCAGCCCAGATACGCAGTATTTT. Protein sequence: CASSESGPSPDTQYF.

This chain uses TRBV4-1 with TRBJ1-2, with D perhaps TRBD1 (5 bases). Between the trimmed V and J ends, which lost 1 base and 4 bases, there was a span of 16 bases. The CDR3 is 16 residues long. Germline V lookup: CDR1 MGHRA, CDR2 YSYEKL. The CDR3: CASSQAAQGPIYGYTF. In nucleotides, the CDR3 is TGCGCCAGCAGCCAAGCCGCTCAGGGCCCTATCTATGGCTACACCTTC.

By frequency in the sample, this clone is medium-sized (0.01 to 0.1%). The CDR3 loop reads CAISESINEQFF. In DNA, the CDR3 is TGTGCCATCAGTGAGTCTATTAATGAGCAGTTCTTC. V usage is TRBV10-3 and J usage is TRBJ2-1; D not resolved. This CDR3 is built from 12 residues. CDR1 ENHRY and CDR2 SYGVKD come from the germline V gene. V was shortened by 0 bases and J by 7 bases, with 4 bases between the two germline ends.

This clone was seen only once. The rearrangement links TRBV7-2 to TRBJ1-2; 8 bases align to TRBD1. The germline gives CDR1 SGHTA, CDR2 FQGNSA. Trimming cost V 1 base and J 0 bases; bases outside gene matches: 10. The CDR3 covers 18 residues. The CDR3 DNA reads TGTGCCAGCAGCTTAGAATGGCCAGGGGGCGCGTCTAACTATGGCTACACCTTC. Its protein is CASSLEWPGGASNYGYTF.

V and J are TRBV7-9 and TRBJ1-1; the match to TRBD1 covers 7 bases. The CDR3 extends over 15 amino acids. The germline gives CDR1 SEHNR, CDR2 FQNEAQ (reference sequence). V lost 5 bases and J lost 8; bases outside the gene matches: 14. The CDR3 sequence: CASSVRAGQEREAFF. Here the CDR3 DNA reads TGTGCCAGCAGCGTCAGAGCTGGACAGGAGAGAGAAGCTTTCTTT.

The chain joins TRBV5-1 to TRBJ1-1; TRBD1 aligns across 7 bases. CDR3 size: 14 residues. Trimming removed 5 bases from V and 0 bases from J; junction bases left unmatched: 4. Germline V CDR1 and CDR2: SGHRS, YFSETQ. The CDR3 DNA is TGCGCCAGCAGAGGGGGCAGGATGAACACTGAAGCTTTCTTT. Its protein is CASRGGRMNTEAFF.

This rearrangement joins TRBV11-2 to TRBJ1-2; D ambiguous. CDR1 is SGHAT and CDR2 is FQNNGV in the germline V gene. V lost 0 bases, J lost 4 bases, and 9 bases lay in between. This CDR3 has 14 amino acids. The CDR3 sequence: CASSLDVGAYGYTF. The CDR3 DNA follows: TGTGCCAGCAGCTTAGACGTGGGAGCCTATGGCTACACCTTC.

The chain employs TRBV4-1 and TRBJ1-5; possible D gene TRBD1, 6 bases. The CDR3 spans 16 residues. Germline CDR1 MGHRA, CDR2 YSYEKL. V was pared by 0 bases and J by 6 bases, with 15 bases between. The CDR3 reads CASSQEGRGWGQPQHF. CDR3 nucleotides: TGCGCCAGCAGCCAAGAGGGCAGGGGCTGGGGTCAGCCCCAGCATTTT.

V is TRBV27 and J is TRBJ2-5; D perhaps matches TRBD1 (6 bases). This CDR3 is built from 13 residues. Per the germline V gene, CDR1 is MNHEY and CDR2 is SMNVEV (reference sequence). V was trimmed by 6 bases and J by 2 bases, leaving 10 bases between them. CDR3 in DNA: TGTGCCAGCAGCCGGGACAAGCAAGAGACCCAGTACTTC. This gives the protein CASSRDKQETQYF.

V and J are TRBV14 and TRBJ2-1; tentative D call: TRBD1 (6 bases). The germline V gene has CDR1 SGHDN and CDR2 FVKESK. V was shortened by 6 bases and J by 8 bases, with 17 bases between the two germline ends. The CDR3 contains 14 residues. Written as DNA, the CDR3 is TGTGCCAGCAGACGCAAAGGGACAAACCATGAGCAGTTCTTC. This encodes CASRRKGTNHEQFF.

This clone was observed once. The V and J genes are TRBV27 and TRBJ2-5; D perhaps matches TRBD1 (5 bases). The V end was cut by 1 base, the J end by 5 bases, with 11 bases between. The CDR3 is 14 residues long. The germline V gene has CDR1 MNHEY and CDR2 SMNVEV (reference sequence). CDR3 region: CASSLWGNRETQYF. Written as DNA, the CDR3 is TGTGCCAGCAGTTTATGGGGTAACAGGGAGACCCAGTACTTC.